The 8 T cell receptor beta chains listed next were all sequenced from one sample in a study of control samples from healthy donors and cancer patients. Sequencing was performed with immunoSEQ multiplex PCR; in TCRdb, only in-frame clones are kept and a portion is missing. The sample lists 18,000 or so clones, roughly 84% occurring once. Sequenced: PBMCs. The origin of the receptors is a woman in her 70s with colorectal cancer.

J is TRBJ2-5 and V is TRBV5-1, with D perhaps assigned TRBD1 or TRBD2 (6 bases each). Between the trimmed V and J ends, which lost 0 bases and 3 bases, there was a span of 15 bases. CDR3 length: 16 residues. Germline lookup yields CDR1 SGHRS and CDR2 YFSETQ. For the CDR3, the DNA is TGCGCCAGCAGCTTGGCCGTAGGAGGGGGAGAAGAGACCCAGTACTTC. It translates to CASSLAVGGGEETQYF.

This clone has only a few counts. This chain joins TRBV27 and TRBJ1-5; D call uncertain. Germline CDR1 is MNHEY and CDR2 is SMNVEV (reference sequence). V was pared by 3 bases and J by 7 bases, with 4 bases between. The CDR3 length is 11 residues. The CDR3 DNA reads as TGTGCCAGCAGTTTTCGCCAGCCCCAGCATTTT. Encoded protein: CASSFRQPQHF.

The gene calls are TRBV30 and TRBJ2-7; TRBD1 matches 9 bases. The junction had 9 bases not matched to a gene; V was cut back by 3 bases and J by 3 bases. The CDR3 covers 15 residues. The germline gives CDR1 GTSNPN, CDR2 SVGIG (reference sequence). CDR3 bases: TGTGCCTGGAGGGGAAAGGGACAGGGAAACTACGAGCAGTACTTC. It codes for CAWRGKGQGNYEQYF.

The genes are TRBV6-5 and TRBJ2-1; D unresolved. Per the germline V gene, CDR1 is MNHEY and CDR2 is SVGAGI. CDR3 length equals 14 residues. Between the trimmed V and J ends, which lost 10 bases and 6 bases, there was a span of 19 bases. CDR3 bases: TGTGCCACCTCAACGAGCCTGACGTTCAATGAGCAGTTCTTC. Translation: CATSTSLTFNEQFF.

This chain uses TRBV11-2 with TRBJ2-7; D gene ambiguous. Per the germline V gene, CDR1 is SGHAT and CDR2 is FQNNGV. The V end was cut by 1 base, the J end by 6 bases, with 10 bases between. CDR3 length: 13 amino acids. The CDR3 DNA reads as TGTGCCAGCAGCTTAGGGGCCGCGGCCGAGCAGTACTTC. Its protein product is CASSLGAAAEQYF.

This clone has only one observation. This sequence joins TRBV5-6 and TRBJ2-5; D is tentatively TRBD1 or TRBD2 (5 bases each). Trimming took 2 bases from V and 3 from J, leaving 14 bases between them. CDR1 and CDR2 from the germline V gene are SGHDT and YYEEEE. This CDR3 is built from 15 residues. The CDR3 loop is CASSFALGTEETQYF. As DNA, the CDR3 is TGTGCCAGCAGCTTCGCTCTCGGGACGGAAGAGACCCAGTACTTC.

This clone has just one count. The CDR3 protein is CASSNRDRVFGNIQYF. The CDR3 DNA reads TGTGCCAGCAGCAACCGGGACAGGGTATTTGGAAACATTCAGTACTTC. The gene calls are TRBV6-2 or TRBV6-3 and TRBJ2-4; 9 bases match TRBD1. CDR1 and CDR2 from the germline V gene are MNHEY and SVGEGT. V lost 6 bases to trimming and J lost 6 bases; unmatched junction nucleotides: 12. The CDR3 has 16 residues.

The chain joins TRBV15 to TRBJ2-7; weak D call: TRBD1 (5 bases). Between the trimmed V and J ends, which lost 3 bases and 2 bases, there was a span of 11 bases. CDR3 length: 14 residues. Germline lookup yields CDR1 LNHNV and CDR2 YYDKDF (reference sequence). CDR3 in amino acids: CATSSGRVAYEQYF. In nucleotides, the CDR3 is TGTGCCACCAGCAGCGGCAGGGTAGCCTACGAGCAGTACTTC.